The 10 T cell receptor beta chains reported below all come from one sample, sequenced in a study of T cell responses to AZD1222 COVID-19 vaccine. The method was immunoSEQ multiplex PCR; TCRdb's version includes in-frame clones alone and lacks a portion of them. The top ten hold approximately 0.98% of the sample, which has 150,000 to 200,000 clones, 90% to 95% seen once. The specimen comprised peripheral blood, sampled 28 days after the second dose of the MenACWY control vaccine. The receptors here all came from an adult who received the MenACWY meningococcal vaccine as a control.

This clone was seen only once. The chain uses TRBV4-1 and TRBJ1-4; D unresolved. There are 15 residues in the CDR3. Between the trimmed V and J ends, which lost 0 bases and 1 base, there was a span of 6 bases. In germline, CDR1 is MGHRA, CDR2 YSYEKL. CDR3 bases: TGCGCCAGCAGCCAAGAGCGGCTAACTAATGAAAAACTGTTTTTT. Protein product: CASSQERLTNEKLFF.

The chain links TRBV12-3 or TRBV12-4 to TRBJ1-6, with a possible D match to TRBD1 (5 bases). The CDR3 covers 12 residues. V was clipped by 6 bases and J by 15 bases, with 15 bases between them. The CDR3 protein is CASSYTTVLLHF. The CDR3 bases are TGTGCCAGCAGCTACACGACAGTCCTCCTCCACTTT.

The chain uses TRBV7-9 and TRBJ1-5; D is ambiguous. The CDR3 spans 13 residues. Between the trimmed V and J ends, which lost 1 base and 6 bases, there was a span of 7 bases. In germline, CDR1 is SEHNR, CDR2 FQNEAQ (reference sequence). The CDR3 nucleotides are TGTGCCAGCAGCTTAGGACCTCTTCAGCCCCAGCATTTT. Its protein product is CASSLGPLQPQHF.

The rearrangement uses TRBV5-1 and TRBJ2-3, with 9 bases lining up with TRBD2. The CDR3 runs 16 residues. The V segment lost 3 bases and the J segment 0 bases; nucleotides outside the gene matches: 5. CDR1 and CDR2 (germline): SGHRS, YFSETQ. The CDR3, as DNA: TGCGCCAGCAGCTCAAGCGGGGGGCACAGCACAGATACGCAGTATTTT. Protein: CASSSSGGHSTDTQYF.

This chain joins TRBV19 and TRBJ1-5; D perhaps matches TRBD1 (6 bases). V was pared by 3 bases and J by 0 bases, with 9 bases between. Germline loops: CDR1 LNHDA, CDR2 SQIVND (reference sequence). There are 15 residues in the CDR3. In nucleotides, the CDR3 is TGTGCCAGTAGTATGAGGGGGAATAGCAATCAGCCCCAGCATTTT. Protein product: CASSMRGNSNQPQHF.

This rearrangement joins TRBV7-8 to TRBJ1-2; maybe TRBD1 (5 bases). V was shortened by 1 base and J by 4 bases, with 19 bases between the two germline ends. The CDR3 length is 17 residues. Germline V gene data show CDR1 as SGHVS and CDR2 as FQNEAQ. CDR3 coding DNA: TGTGCCAGCAGCTTAGTGGGGGGTACTGCCCCTATCTATGGCTACACCTTC. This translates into CASSLVGGTAPIYGYTF.

CDR3 in amino acids: CASSPFERGPEGTQYF. In DNA, the CDR3 is TGTGCCAGCAGCCCCTTCGAGCGGGGACCTGAGGGCACGCAGTATTTT. The chain is built from TRBV7-2 and TRBJ2-3; 7 bases are shared with TRBD2. Trimming took 5 bases from V and 9 from J; bases not matched to a gene: 17. CDR1 and CDR2 from the germline V gene are SGHTA and FQGNSA. CDR3 length: 16 residues.

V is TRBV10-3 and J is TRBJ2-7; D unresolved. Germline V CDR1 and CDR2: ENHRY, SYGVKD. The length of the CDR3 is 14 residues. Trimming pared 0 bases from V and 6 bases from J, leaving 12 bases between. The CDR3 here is CAISESNAIGEQYF. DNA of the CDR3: TGTGCCATCAGTGAGTCAAACGCCATTGGCGAGCAGTACTTC.

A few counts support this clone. CDR3 DNA sequence: TGCGCCAGCAGCTACGAGACAGGGCATCAGCCCCAGCATTTT. Translation: CASSYETGHQPQHF. The chain recombines TRBV5-1 with TRBJ1-5, with TRBD1 matching 7 bases. Germline values: CDR1 SGHRS, CDR2 YFSETQ. The ends lost 3 bases at V and 5 bases at J; junction bases unmatched: 5. This CDR3 is built from 14 residues.

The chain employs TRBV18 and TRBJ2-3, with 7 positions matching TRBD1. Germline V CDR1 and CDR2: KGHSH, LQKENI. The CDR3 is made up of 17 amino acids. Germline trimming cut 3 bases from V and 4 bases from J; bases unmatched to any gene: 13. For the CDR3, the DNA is TGTGCCAGCTCACCCCGGACAGGATCATTGGTCGCAGATACGCAGTATTTT. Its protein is CASSPRTGSLVADTQYF. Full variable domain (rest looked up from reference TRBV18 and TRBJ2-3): NAGVMQNPRHLVRRRGQEARLRCSPMKGHSHVYWYRQLPEEGLKFMVYLQKENIIDESGMPKERFSAEFPKEGPSILRIQQVVRGDSAAYFCASSPRTGSLVADTQYFGPGTRLTVL.